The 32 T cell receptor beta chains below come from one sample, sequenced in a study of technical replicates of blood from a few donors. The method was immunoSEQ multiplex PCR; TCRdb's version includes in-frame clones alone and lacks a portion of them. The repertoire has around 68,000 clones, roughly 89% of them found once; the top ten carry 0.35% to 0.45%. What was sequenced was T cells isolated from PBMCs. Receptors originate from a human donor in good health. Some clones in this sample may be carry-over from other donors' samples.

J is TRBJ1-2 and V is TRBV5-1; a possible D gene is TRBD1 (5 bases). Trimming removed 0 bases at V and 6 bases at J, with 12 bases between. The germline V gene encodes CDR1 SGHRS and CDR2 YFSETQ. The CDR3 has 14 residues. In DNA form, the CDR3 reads TGCGCCAGCAGCTTGGGGTCAGGGTTGGATGGCTACACCTTC. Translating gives CASSLGSGLDGYTF.

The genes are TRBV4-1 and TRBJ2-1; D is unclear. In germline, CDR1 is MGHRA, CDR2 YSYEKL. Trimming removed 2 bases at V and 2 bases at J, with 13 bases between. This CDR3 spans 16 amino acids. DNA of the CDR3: TGCGCCAGCAGCCAAAACGACTTGTTCACCTACAATGAGCAGTTCTTC. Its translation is CASSQNDLFTYNEQFF.

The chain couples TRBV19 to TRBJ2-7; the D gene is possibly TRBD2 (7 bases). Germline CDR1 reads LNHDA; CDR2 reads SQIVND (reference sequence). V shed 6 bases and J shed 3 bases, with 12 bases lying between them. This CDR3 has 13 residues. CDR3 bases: TGTGCCAGTAGCGCGGGGGCATTCTACGAGCAGTACTTC. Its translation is CASSAGAFYEQYF.

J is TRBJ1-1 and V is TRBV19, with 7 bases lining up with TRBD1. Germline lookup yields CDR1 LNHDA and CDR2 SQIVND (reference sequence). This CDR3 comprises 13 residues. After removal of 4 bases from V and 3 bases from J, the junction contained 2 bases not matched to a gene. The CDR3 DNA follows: TGTGCCAGTAGTAAAGGGACAGACACTGAAGCTTTCTTT. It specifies CASSKGTDTEAFF. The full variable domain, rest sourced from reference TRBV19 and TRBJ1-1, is DGGITQSPKYLFRKEGQNVTLSCEQNLNHDAMYWYRQDPGQGLRLIYYSQIVNDFQKGDIAEGYSVSREKKESFPLTVTSAQKNPTAFYLCASSKGTDTEAFFGQGTRLTVV.

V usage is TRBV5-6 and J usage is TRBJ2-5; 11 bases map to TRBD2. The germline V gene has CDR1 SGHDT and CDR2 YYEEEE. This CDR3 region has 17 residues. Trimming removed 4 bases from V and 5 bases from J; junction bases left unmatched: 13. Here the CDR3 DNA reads TGTGCCAGCAGCCGGGGACTAGCGGATGCCTTTGAGGAGACCCAGTACTTC. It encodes CASSRGLADAFEETQYF.

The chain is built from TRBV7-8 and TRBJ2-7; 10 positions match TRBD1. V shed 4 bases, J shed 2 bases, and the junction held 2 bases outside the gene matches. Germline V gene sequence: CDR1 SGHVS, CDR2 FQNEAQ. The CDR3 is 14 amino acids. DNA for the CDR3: TGTGCCAGCAGCTGGACAGGGGGACCCTACGAGCAGTACTTC. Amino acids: CASSWTGGPYEQYF.

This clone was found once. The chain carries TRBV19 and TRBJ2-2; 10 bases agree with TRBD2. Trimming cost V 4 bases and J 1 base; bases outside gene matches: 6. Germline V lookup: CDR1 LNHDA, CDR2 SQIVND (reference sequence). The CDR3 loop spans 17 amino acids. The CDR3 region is CASSSQLAGLNTGELFF. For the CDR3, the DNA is TGTGCCAGTAGTAGTCAACTAGCGGGACTGAACACCGGGGAGCTGTTTTTT.

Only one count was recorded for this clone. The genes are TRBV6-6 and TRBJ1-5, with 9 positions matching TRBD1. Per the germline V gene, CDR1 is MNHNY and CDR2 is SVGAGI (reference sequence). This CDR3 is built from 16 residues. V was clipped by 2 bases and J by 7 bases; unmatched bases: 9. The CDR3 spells CASSYEVKGQGQPQHF. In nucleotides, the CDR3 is TGTGCCAGCAGTTACGAGGTTAAGGGACAGGGACAGCCCCAGCATTTT.

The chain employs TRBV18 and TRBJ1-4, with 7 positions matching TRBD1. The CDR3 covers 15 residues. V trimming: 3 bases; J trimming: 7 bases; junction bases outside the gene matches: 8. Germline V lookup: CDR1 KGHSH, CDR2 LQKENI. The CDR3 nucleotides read TGTGCCAGCTCACCGGGGGACAGTTTAATTGAAAAACTGTTTTTT. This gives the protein CASSPGDSLIEKLFF.

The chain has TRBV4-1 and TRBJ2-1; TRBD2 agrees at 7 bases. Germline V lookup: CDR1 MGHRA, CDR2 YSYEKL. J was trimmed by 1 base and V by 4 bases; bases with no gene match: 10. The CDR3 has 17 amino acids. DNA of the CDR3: TGCGCCAGCAGCCGAGGGGAGGGTACGGTTTCCTACAATGAGCAGTTCTTC. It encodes CASSRGEGTVSYNEQFF.

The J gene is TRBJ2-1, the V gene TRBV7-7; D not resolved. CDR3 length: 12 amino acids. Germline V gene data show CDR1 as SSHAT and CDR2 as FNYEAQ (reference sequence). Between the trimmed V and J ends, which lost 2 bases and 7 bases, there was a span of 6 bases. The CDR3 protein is CASSLLSNEQFF. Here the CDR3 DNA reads TGTGCCAGCAGCTTATTGAGTAATGAGCAGTTCTTC.

The CDR3 protein is CASSEFRAGSIRTLTDTQYF. DNA for the CDR3: TGTGCCAGCAGTGAATTCAGGGCAGGTTCTATTAGGACGCTCACAGATACGCAGTATTTT. V usage is TRBV6-1 and J usage is TRBJ2-3, with D possibly TRBD1 on 5 matching bases. Trimming shortened V by 2 bases and J by 2 bases, and 26 bases separated the two germline ends. This CDR3 comprises 20 residues. Per the germline V gene, CDR1 is MNHNS and CDR2 is SASEGT.

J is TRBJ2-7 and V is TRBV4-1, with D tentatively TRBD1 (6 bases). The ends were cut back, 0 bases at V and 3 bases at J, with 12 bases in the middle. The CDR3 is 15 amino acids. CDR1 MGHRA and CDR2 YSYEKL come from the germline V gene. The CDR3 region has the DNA TGCGCCAGCAGCCAAGATCTACAGGGTATCTACGAGCAGTACTTC. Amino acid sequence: CASSQDLQGIYEQYF.

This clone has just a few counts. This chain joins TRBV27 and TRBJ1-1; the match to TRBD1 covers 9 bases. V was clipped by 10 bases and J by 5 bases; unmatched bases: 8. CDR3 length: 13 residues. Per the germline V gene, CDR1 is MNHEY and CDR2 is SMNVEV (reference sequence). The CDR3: CAITRDRETEAFF. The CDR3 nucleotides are TGTGCCATTACCCGGGACAGGGAAACTGAAGCTTTCTTT.

Here the CDR3 reads CAIRGVGETQYF. The CDR3 DNA follows: TGTGCCATCAGAGGGGTCGGAGAGACCCAGTACTTC. The chain links TRBV15 to TRBJ2-5, with D tentatively TRBD1 or TRBD2 (5 bases each). The CDR3 totals 12 residues. Germline V gene data show CDR1 as LNHNV and CDR2 as YYDKDF (reference sequence). Deletions cut 10 bases from V and 4 bases from J, with 13 bases between.

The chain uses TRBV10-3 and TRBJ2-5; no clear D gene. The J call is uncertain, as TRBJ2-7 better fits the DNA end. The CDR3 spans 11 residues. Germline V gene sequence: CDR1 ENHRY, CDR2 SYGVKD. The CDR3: CAISESIEQYF. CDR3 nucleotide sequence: TGTGCCATCAGTGAGTCGATCGAGCAGTACTTC.

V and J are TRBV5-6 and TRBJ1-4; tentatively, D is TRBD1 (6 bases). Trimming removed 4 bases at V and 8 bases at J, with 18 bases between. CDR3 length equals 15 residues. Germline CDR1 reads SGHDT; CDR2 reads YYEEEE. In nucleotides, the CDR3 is TGTGCCAGCAGCCCGAGAGGGGGGGACGAAGAAAAACTGTTTTTT. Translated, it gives CASSPRGGDEEKLFF.

The CDR3 nucleotides are TGTGCCAGCAGCGACAGCGTTTATGGCTACACCTTC. Translated: CASSDSVYGYTF. This chain joins TRBV6-5 and TRBJ1-2; tentatively, D is TRBD1 (5 bases). Germline CDR1 reads MNHEY; CDR2 reads SVGAGI. The ends were cut back, 6 bases at V and 5 bases at J, with 10 bases in the middle. This CDR3 has 12 residues.

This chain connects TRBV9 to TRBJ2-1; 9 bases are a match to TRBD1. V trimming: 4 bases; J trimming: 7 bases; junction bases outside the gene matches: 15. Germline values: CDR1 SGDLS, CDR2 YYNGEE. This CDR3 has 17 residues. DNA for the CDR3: TGTGCCAGCAGCCCAAGTGAGGGGGGGACAGGGAGAAATGAGCAGTTCTTC. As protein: CASSPSEGGTGRNEQFF. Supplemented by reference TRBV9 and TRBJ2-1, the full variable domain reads DSGVTQTPKHLITATGQRVTLRCSPRSGDLSVYWYQQSLDQGLQFLIQYYNGEERAKGNILERFSAQQFPDLHSELNLSSLELGDSALYFCASSPSEGGTGRNEQFFGPGTRLTVL.

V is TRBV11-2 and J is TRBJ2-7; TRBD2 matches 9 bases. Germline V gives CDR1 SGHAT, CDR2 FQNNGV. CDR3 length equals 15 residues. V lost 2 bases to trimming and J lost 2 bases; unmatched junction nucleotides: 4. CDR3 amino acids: CASSLISSGTYEQYF. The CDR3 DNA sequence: TGTGCCAGCAGCTTAATTTCTAGCGGGACCTACGAGCAGTACTTC.

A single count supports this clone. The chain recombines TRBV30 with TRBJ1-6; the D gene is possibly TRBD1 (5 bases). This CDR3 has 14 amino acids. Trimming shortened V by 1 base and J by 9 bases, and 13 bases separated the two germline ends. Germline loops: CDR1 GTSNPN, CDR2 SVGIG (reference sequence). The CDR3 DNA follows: TGTGCCTGGAGTGGGGGCCCCGTTCTTTCACCCCTCCACTTT. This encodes CAWSGGPVLSPLHF.

The CDR3 region is CASSGGGGNPNGLAFF. In DNA, the CDR3 is TGTGCCAGTAGTGGGGGAGGGGGAAACCCGAACGGATTAGCTTTCTTT. V is TRBV19 and J is TRBJ1-1; D perhaps matches TRBD1 (6 bases). V lost 5 bases, J lost 10 bases, and 26 bases lay in between. The CDR3 is 16 amino acids. Germline V gene data show CDR1 as LNHDA and CDR2 as SQIVND (reference sequence).

CDR3 region: CASSPRDRVYQPQHF. The CDR3 coding sequence is TGTGCCAGCAGCCCCCGGGACAGGGTATATCAGCCCCAGCATTTT. The rearrangement uses TRBV5-8 and TRBJ1-5; 9 nucleotides align to TRBD1. Germline lookup yields CDR1 SGHTS and CDR2 YDEGEE. V was pared by 4 bases and J by 5 bases, with 7 bases of the junction left unmatched. The CDR3 sequence is 15 residues long.

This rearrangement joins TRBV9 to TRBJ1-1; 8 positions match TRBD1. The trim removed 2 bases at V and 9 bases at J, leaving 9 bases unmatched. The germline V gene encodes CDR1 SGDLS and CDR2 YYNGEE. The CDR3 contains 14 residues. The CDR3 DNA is TGTGCCAGCAGCGTTGGGACAGGAGGGGCTAAAGCTTTCTTT. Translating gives CASSVGTGGAKAFF. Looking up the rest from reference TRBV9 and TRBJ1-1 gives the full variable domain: DSGVTQTPKHLITATGQRVTLRCSPRSGDLSVYWYQQSLDQGLQFLIQYYNGEERAKGNILERFSAQQFPDLHSELNLSSLELGDSALYFCASSVGTGGAKAFFGQGTRLTVV.

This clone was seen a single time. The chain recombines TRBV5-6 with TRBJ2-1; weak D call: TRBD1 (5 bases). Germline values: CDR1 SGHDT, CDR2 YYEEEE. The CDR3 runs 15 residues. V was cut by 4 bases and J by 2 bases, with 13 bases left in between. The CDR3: CASSRQLQTYNEQFF. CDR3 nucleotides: TGTGCCAGCAGCCGACAGCTTCAAACCTACAATGAGCAGTTCTTC.

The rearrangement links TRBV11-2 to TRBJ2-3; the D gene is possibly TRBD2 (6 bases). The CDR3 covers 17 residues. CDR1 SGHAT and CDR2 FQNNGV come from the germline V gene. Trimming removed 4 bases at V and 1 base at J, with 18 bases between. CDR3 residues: CASSSPLEGYRTDTQYF. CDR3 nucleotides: TGTGCCAGCAGCTCCCCCCTGGAGGGCTACCGCACAGATACGCAGTATTTT.

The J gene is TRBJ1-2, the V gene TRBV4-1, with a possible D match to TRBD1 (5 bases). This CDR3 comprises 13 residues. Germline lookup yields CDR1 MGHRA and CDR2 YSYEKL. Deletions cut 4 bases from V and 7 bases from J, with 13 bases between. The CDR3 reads CASSPTGRPGYTF. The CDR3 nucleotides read TGCGCCAGCAGCCCCACAGGCCGCCCTGGCTACACCTTC.

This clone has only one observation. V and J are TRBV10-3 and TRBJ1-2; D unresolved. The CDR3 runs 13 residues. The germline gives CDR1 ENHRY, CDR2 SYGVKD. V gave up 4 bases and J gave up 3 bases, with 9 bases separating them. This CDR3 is CAISAGTDYGYTF. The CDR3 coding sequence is TGTGCCATCAGTGCCGGAACAGACTATGGCTACACCTTC.

The CDR3 is CASSLAVSGGKYF. Written as DNA, the CDR3 is TGTGCCAGCAGCTTAGCGGTGTCAGGGGGCAAGTACTTC. V and J are TRBV7-2 and TRBJ2-5, with 8 bases identical to TRBD1. J lost 12 bases, V lost 0 bases, and 6 bases had no gene match. Looked up from germline, CDR1 is SGHTA and CDR2 is FQGNSA. CDR3 size: 13 residues.

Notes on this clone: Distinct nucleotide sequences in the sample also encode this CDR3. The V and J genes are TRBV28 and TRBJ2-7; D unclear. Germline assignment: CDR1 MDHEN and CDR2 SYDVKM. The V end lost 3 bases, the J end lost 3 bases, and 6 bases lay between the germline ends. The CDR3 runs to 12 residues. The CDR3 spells CASSLSSYEQYF. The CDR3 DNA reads TGTGCCAGCAGTTTGAGTAGCTACGAGCAGTACTTC. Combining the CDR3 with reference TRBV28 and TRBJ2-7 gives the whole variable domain DVKVTQSSRYLVKRTGEKVFLECVQDMDHENMFWYRQDPGLGLRLIYFSYDVKMKEKGDIPEGYSVSREKKERFSLILESASTNQTSMYLCASSLSSYEQYFGPGTRLTVT.

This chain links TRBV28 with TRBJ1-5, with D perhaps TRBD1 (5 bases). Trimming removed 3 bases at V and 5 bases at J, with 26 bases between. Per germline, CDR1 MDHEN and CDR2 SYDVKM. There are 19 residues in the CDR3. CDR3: CASSFIGRGISTVDQPQHF. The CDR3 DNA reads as TGTGCCAGCAGTTTTATCGGCCGGGGGATCAGTACTGTCGATCAGCCCCAGCATTTT.

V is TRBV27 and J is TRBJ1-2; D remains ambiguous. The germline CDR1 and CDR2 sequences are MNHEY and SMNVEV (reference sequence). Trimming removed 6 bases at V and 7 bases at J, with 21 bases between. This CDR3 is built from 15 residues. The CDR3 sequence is CASRTPSAGRFGYTF. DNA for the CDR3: TGTGCCAGCAGGACACCGAGTGCAGGTCGGTTTGGCTACACCTTC.